This entry lists 17 T cell receptor beta chains sequenced from one sample in a study of cytotoxic CD8 clonotypes in ibrutinib-treated CLL. Only in-frame clones appear in the TCRdb table, and some are missing; sequencing was by immunoSEQ multiplex PCR. The sample has tens of thousands of clones; 50% to 65% are singletons. The sequences come from PBMCs, collected at disease progression, from a patient treated with ibrutinib. These receptors came from a human donor with chronic lymphocytic leukemia.

There are a few counts of this clone. The chain is built from TRBV20-1 and TRBJ1-6, with D unresolved. With 3 bases removed from V and 7 bases from J, the gap between germline ends came to 4 bases. CDR1 DFQATT and CDR2 SNEGSKA come from the germline V gene (reference sequence). The CDR3 covers 11 residues. In nucleotides, the CDR3 is TGCAGTGCTAGGGAAAATTCACCCCTCCACTTT. It is translated as CSARENSPLHF.

The gene calls are TRBV30 and TRBJ2-1; perhaps D is TRBD1 or TRBD2 (5 bases each). Germline loops: CDR1 GTSNPN, CDR2 SVGIG (reference sequence). The CDR3 is made up of 14 amino acids. The V gene lost 0 bases and the J gene lost 3 bases, with 9 bases spanning the gap. CDR3 protein: CAWSVGTDYNEQFF. The CDR3 nucleotides are TGTGCCTGGAGTGTCGGGACCGACTACAATGAGCAGTTCTTC.

This chain joins TRBV5-1 and TRBJ2-2, with D possibly being TRBD1 (5 bases). Germline V gene data show CDR1 as SGHRS and CDR2 as YFSETQ. The CDR3 sequence is 15 residues long. The germline V and J ends were trimmed by 2 bases and 0 bases, with 8 bases remaining between them. The CDR3 DNA sequence: TGCGCCAGCAGCTTAACAGGACCGAACACCGGGGAGCTGTTTTTT. This encodes CASSLTGPNTGELFF.

This clone is a singleton in its sample. The chain uses TRBV28 and TRBJ2-1, with TRBD2 matching over 10 bases. Germline CDR1 is MDHEN and CDR2 is SYDVKM. The CDR3 extends over 16 amino acids. V was clipped by 5 bases and J by 1 base; unmatched bases: 5. The CDR3 loop is CASSTISGRSYNEQFF. In nucleotides, the CDR3 is TGTGCCAGCAGTACCATTAGCGGGAGGTCCTACAATGAGCAGTTCTTC.

V and J are TRBV9 and TRBJ2-5; no definite D call. Trimming removed 3 bases at V and 5 bases at J, with 11 bases between. The CDR3 covers 13 residues. Germline-derived CDR1 and CDR2 are SGDLS and YYNGEE. The CDR3, as DNA: TGTGCCAGCAGCGGGACCTTGGCGGAGACCCAGTACTTC. The encoded protein is CASSGTLAETQYF.

This chain uses TRBV5-1 with TRBJ2-7; 8 positions agree with TRBD2. The germline CDR1 and CDR2 sequences are SGHRS and YFSETQ. The CDR3 has 13 residues. The V gene end was trimmed by 6 bases and the J gene end by 4 bases; junction bases not matched to a gene: 6. In DNA, the CDR3 is TGCGCCAGCAAGACACTAGCGGATTACGAGCAGTACTTC. It yields the protein CASKTLADYEQYF.

The genes are TRBV28 and TRBJ1-5; the match to TRBD1 covers 7 bases. Germline loops: CDR1 MDHEN, CDR2 SYDVKM. The junction had 3 bases not matched to a gene; V was cut back by 7 bases and J by 3 bases. The CDR3 has 13 residues. Written as DNA, the CDR3 is TGTGCCAGCAAGGGACAGTACAATCAGCCCCAGCATTTT. The encoded protein is CASKGQYNQPQHF.

CDR3 in DNA: TGTGCCAGCAGCGTAGAAGGGAATGACGGGGAGCTGTTTTTT. It specifies CASSVEGNDGELFF. V gene TRBV9 combines with J gene TRBJ2-2; the D is unclear. V lost 0 bases and J lost 7, with 10 bases in between. Germline CDR1 and CDR2: SGDLS and YYNGEE. The length of the CDR3 is 14 residues.

This sequence joins TRBV28 and TRBJ2-5; TRBD2 aligns across 7 bases. The J call may be in error: the DNA end matches TRBJ2-7 better. Germline assignment: CDR1 MDHEN and CDR2 SYDVKM. This CDR3 comprises 12 residues. This chain's CDR3 is CASSRGVYEQYF. CDR3 in DNA: TGTGCCAGCAGTCGGGGGGTTTACGAGCAGTACTTC.

Only a few counts were recorded for this clone. The chain couples TRBV4-2 to TRBJ2-7, with 9 nucleotides matching TRBD1. The V segment lost 2 bases and the J segment 5 bases; nucleotides outside the gene matches: 4. The CDR3 is 14 amino acids. Germline CDR1 LGHNA, CDR2 YNFKEQ. This CDR3 reads CASSQRQGVDEQYF. The CDR3 nucleotides are TGTGCCAGCAGCCAAAGACAGGGGGTAGACGAGCAGTACTTC.

This clone has more than one count but fewer than ten. The rearrangement joins TRBV10-3 to TRBJ2-7; possible D gene TRBD2, 6 bases. Germline lookup yields CDR1 ENHRY and CDR2 SYGVKD. The germline V and J ends were trimmed by 6 bases and 0 bases, with 9 bases remaining between them. The CDR3 is made up of 13 amino acids. The CDR3 here is CAIRERASYEQYF. The CDR3 nucleotides read TGTGCCATCAGGGAGCGGGCCTCCTACGAGCAGTACTTC.

This clone occurred many times. V is TRBV9 and J is TRBJ2-7, with 7 bases fitting TRBD2. This CDR3 comprises 14 residues. Germline assignment: CDR1 SGDLS and CDR2 YYNGEE. V lost 3 bases to trimming and J lost 2 bases; unmatched junction nucleotides: 5. CDR3 amino acids: CASSAGDYPYEQYF. The DNA of the CDR3 is TGTGCCAGCAGCGCCGGGGACTATCCCTACGAGCAGTACTTC.

With respect to this clone: A read error may produce the germline difference seen at one junction end. The chain recombines TRBV2 with TRBJ2-5; D perhaps matches TRBD1 (6 bases). Germline V gives CDR1 SNHLY, CDR2 FYNNEI. This CDR3 has 17 residues. The CDR3 is CAGSEPRDTTYQETQYF. In DNA, the CDR3 is TGTGCCGGCAGTGAACCCCGGGACACCACCTACCAAGAGACCCAGTACTTC. The whole variable domain, filled in from reference TRBV2 and TRBJ2-5, reads EPEVTQTPSHQVTQMGQEVILRCVPISNHLYFYWYRQILGQKVEFLVSFYNNEISEKSEIFDDQFSVERPDGSNFTLKIRSTKLEDSAMYFCAGSEPRDTTYQETQYFGPGTRLLVL.

The rearrangement links TRBV2 to TRBJ2-7, with D possibly being TRBD1 (6 bases). The CDR3 runs 14 residues. With 7 bases removed from V and 0 bases from J, the gap between germline ends came to 13 bases. Germline V gene data show CDR1 as SNHLY and CDR2 as FYNNEI. The CDR3 spells CASNGQLSSYEQYF. The CDR3, as DNA: TGTGCCAGCAACGGACAGCTAAGCTCCTACGAGCAGTACTTC.

This clone has a count of ten or more. V usage is TRBV30 and J usage is TRBJ2-5; the D gene is possibly TRBD2 (5 bases). Germline CDR1 is GTSNPN and CDR2 is SVGIG (reference sequence). The V gene lost 1 base and the J gene lost 2 bases, with 8 bases spanning the gap. The length of the CDR3 is 13 residues. The CDR3 bases are TGTGCCTGGAGTGGGACGGGACAAGAGACCCAGTACTTC. Protein product: CAWSGTGQETQYF.

This clone was seen only a few times. This chain links TRBV9 with TRBJ1-3, with D hard to call. The CDR3 is 15 residues long. Between the trimmed V and J ends, which lost 0 bases and 1 base, there was a span of 8 bases. Germline V CDR1 and CDR2: SGDLS, YYNGEE. The CDR3 DNA reads as TGTGCCAGCAGCGTAGCCACGGAGTCTGGAAACACCATATATTTT. Translating it yields CASSVATESGNTIYF.

The chain carries TRBV7-2 and TRBJ2-5, with D possibly being TRBD2 (6 bases). CDR1 is SGHTA, CDR2 FQGNSA, per germline. This CDR3 region has 15 residues. The V end was cut by 1 base, the J end by 5 bases, with 14 bases between. The CDR3 nucleotides read TGTGCCAGCAGCTTAGTGGCGGGAATCGTGGAGACCCAGTACTTC. Translated, it gives CASSLVAGIVETQYF.